Listed below are T cell receptor beta chains from one sample, sequenced in a study of Tregs in tolerant kidney transplant recipients. TCRdb's copy holds only in-frame clones and misses some; the assay was immunoSEQ multiplex PCR. The sample lists about 8,300 clones, about 35% occurring once. No antigens are known for them. Sequencing was performed on CD8+ T cells from blood cultured with allogeneic cells, taken before the transplant. The receptor source for this set is a human patient who received a combined kidney and bone marrow transplant. The CDR3 runs from the conserved cysteine through the conserved F or W. The order of the fields is clone size, V gene, J gene, CDR3 protein. Part of the rows lack a size; the others show once, few, many or a class for expanded clones.

>few|TRBV27|TRBJ2-7
CASSLQAYEQYF
>NA|TRBV7-7|TRBJ2-1
CASSLARTDNEQFF
>NA|TRBV30|TRBJ1-5
CAWSAPGGNQPQHF
>NA|TRBV4-3|TRBJ2-7
CASSPVWGSAGLEQYF
>NA|TRBV4-1|TRBJ1-2
CASSHPFGSGAAEIYGYTF
>few|TRBV4-1|TRBJ1-1
CASSQEFRAGTEAFF
>NA|TRBV27|TRBJ2-5
CASSPLAAGGGQETQYF
>few|TRBV7-9|TRBJ2-7
CASSWGEVGDGYEQYF
>medium-sized|TRBV4-1|TRBJ1-2
CASSPGGYGYTF
>few|TRBV6-1|TRBJ1-2
CAISESEGRSAYGYTF
>medium-sized|TRBV2|TRBJ2-7
CASNGEEGEQYF
>few|TRBV7-9|TRBJ2-5
CASSHRLATQETQYF
>few|TRBV6-5|TRBJ2-7
CASKRERYEQYF
>NA|TRBV7-3|TRBJ2-7
CASSPLGTGVYEQYF
>NA|TRBV7-8|TRBJ2-7
CASSLQNLPGYLGYEQYF
>few|TRBV5-4|TRBJ2-1
CASSLEGSHNEQFF
>few|TRBV7-6|TRBJ1-1
CASSLETGNTEAFF
>few|TRBV5-1|TRBJ2-7
CASSNLFGDEQYF
>large|TRBV2|TRBJ2-7
CASSALVGGYEQYF
>NA|TRBV7-9|TRBJ2-5
CASSSGEETQYF
>NA|TRBV14|TRBJ2-7
CASSPHSTGYEQYF
>NA|TRBV2|TRBJ2-1
CASLKGGVDNEQFF
>few|TRBV29-1|TRBJ2-7
CSVLDSSYEQYF
>NA|TRBV4-2|TRBJ1-5
CASSQDPGLSNQPQHF
>few|TRBV27|TRBJ2-4
CATKEGLAGGIGIQYF
>medium-sized|TRBV4-3|TRBJ1-4
CASSPHLVQGAREKLFF
>medium-sized|TRBV4-1|TRBJ2-7
CASSQDHRVYEQYF
>few|TRBV29-1|TRBJ2-7
CSVVGQGLGEQYF
>NA|TRBV6-5|TRBJ2-7
CASTRLAGDIHEQYF
>few|TRBV7-2|TRBJ2-1
CASSLYPARAFNEQFF
>NA|TRBV13|TRBJ2-7
CASRGTSSYEQYF
>NA|TRBV29-1|TRBJ2-1
CSVGTSGDNEQFF
>few|TRBV7-3|TRBJ1-2
CASSATGGTGYTF
>few|TRBV11-3|TRBJ2-1
CASSHPRLLAGPREYNEQFF
>NA|TRBV27|TRBJ2-7
CASRHSVGGEQYF
>NA|TRBV6-1|TRBJ1-1
CASSTGFTEAFF
>once|TRBV21-1|TRBJ1-2
CASSPPRGVPYGYTF
>few|TRBV11-3|TRBJ2-1
CASSLDGRPSYNEQFF
>once|TRBV2|TRBJ2-3
CASSESLGADTQYF
>few|TRBV7-8|TRBJ2-7
CASSPGFGQATYEQYF
>NA|TRBV5-6|TRBJ2-2
CASAPLTGELFF
>NA|TRBV28|TRBJ1-6
CASRTGFNSPLHF
>medium-sized|TRBV5-5|TRBJ2-1
CASSLEREEQFF
>medium-sized|TRBV7-9|TRBJ2-5
CASSSIQETQYF
>once|TRBV7-9|TRBJ2-7
CASSPDRGPTYEQYF
>medium-sized|TRBV15|TRBJ2-7
CATSRTRQGPYEQYF
>few|TRBV7-2|TRBJ2-1
CASARLAGPDEQFF
>once|TRBV4-2|TRBJ2-1
CASSQVTVAGVGEQFF
>NA|TRBV5-4|TRBJ2-1
CASQRLAGVNEQFF
>NA|TRBV27|TRBJ2-1
CASSWGETEQFF
>once|TRBV12-5|NA
CASGKLWTSGDEQYF
>NA|TRBV29-1|TRBJ1-2
CSVDPNDGSGIYGYTF
>medium-sized|TRBV29-1|TRBJ2-2
CSVLQGPELFF
>NA|TRBV11-3|TRBJ2-3
CASSRRGGSTDTQYF
>NA|TRBV19|TRBJ2-1
CASTPGTSLYNEQFF